The 31 T cell receptor beta chains reported below all come from one sample, sequenced in a study of shared clonotypes between healthy human individuals (TCRdb year 2020). The protocol used for the library was the immunoSEQ multiplex PCR assay. TCRdb took over this immuneACCESS table, retaining in-frame rearrangements with V and J assigned. Such tables are incomplete; in checked studies, under half of the missing clones stem from an unresolved V gene, and the remainder is unexplained. Present in this sample are roughly 640,000 clones, 74% of which were seen just once. About 1.8% of the sample rests with the top ten. Sequencing was carried out using memory CD4+ T cells sorted from blood. In light of the paper, this sample's cell subset or site label describes: CD45RA-negative fraction. The receptors shown here come from a young woman in good health.

This clone was recorded at least ten times. The rearrangement joins TRBV11-2 to TRBJ2-3; D ambiguous. The V gene's germline CDR1 is SGHAT and CDR2 FQNNGV. The CDR3 runs to 14 residues. With 1 base removed from V and 5 bases from J, the gap between germline ends came to 10 bases. The CDR3 DNA follows: TGTGCCAGCAGCTTAGGCACGGGCGGAGATACGCAGTATTTT. Its translation: CASSLGTGGDTQYF.

The chain is built from TRBV7-9 and TRBJ2-7, with D possibly TRBD1 on 6 matching bases. There are 14 residues in the CDR3. Trimming cost V 4 bases and J 0 bases, with 10 bases left between them. Looked up from germline, CDR1 is SEHNR and CDR2 is FQNEAQ (reference sequence). The CDR3 loop reads CASSSDSFSYEQYF. In DNA form, the CDR3 reads TGTGCCAGCAGCTCGGACAGTTTCTCCTACGAGCAGTACTTC.

The V gene is TRBV6-1, the J gene TRBJ1-2; D gene uncertain. The CDR3 is made up of 12 amino acids. Germline CDR1 reads MNHNS; CDR2 reads SASEGT. V was shortened by 4 bases and J by 2 bases, with 5 bases between the two germline ends. This CDR3 is CASSGNNYGYTF. CDR3 DNA: TGTGCCAGCAGTGGGAACAACTATGGCTACACCTTC.

The rearrangement joins TRBV10-1 to TRBJ1-1; 9 bases match TRBD1. Germline V CDR1 and CDR2: WNHNN, SYGVQD (reference sequence). The CDR3 totals 15 residues. V was pared by 6 bases and J by 4 bases, with 9 bases of the junction left unmatched. The CDR3 DNA sequence: TGCGCCAGCAGAATTAAACAGGGGGCGTCCACTGAAGCTTTCTTT. This gives the protein CASRIKQGASTEAFF.

This clone has just a few counts. The chain joins TRBV25-1 to TRBJ2-7; D might be TRBD1 or TRBD2, each matching 7 bases. The CDR3 contains 15 residues. Trimming shortened V by 5 bases and J by 1 base, and 15 bases separated the two germline ends. Germline CDR1 is MGHDK and CDR2 is SYGVNS. CDR3 sequence (DNA): TGTGCCAGCAGTCCCGACAGGGAGGGGTCCTACGAGCAGTACTTC. Protein: CASSPDREGSYEQYF.

The rearrangement links TRBV27 to TRBJ2-7; D is unresolved. Trimming took 6 bases from V and 7 from J, leaving 19 bases between them. Germline-derived CDR1 and CDR2 are MNHEY and SMNVEV (reference sequence). The length of the CDR3 is 14 residues. DNA of the CDR3: TGTGCCAGCAGGCGGACCCCAGGAATGGGGGAGCAGTACTTC. It codes for CASRRTPGMGEQYF.

In regard to this clone: This sample also contains other DNA sequences that code for the same CDR3. The chain is built from TRBV7-9 and TRBJ2-5; weak D call: TRBD1 (5 bases). The CDR3 runs 13 residues. V lost 2 bases, J lost 5 bases, and 9 bases lay in between. CDR1 is SEHNR and CDR2 is FQNEAQ in the germline V gene (reference sequence). The CDR3 loop is CASSLRGGETQYF. CDR3 nucleotide sequence: TGTGCCAGCAGCTTAAGGGGTGGTGAGACCCAGTACTTC.

The rearrangement links TRBV28 to TRBJ1-1; TRBD1 matches at 8 bases. This CDR3 region has 16 residues. Germline CDR1 reads MDHEN; CDR2 reads SYDVKM. The ends lost 4 bases at V and 0 bases at J; junction bases unmatched: 7. CDR3 nucleotides: TGTGCCAGCAGTTCCCTCCGGACAGGGTTGAACACTGAAGCTTTCTTT. It translates to CASSSLRTGLNTEAFF.

This clone has a single count. The V gene is TRBV5-1, the J gene TRBJ2-5; TRBD1 matches at 7 bases. Germline assignment: CDR1 SGHRS and CDR2 YFSETQ. Unmatched junction bases numbered 2, after V lost 2 bases and J lost 1 base. This CDR3 spans 14 amino acids. In nucleotides, the CDR3 is TGCGCCAGCAGCTTTGCAGGGGGCCAAGAGACCCAGTACTTC. Amino acids: CASSFAGGQETQYF.

The CDR3: CAISESGGTEAFF. The CDR3 nucleotides read TGTGCCATCAGTGAGTCAGGTGGGACTGAAGCTTTCTTT. The chain has TRBV10-3 and TRBJ1-1; the D is unclear. The length of the CDR3 is 13 residues. CDR1 and CDR2 (germline): ENHRY, SYGVKD. Trimming stripped 0 bases from V and 5 bases from J, with 7 bases between.

A remark on this clone: Other DNA sequences within the sample encode an identical CDR3. The chain is built from TRBV28 and TRBJ2-7; weak D call: TRBD1 (6 bases). Trimming stripped 5 bases from V and 0 bases from J, with 8 bases between. CDR1 is MDHEN, CDR2 SYDVKM, per germline. CDR3 length equals 13 residues. DNA of the CDR3: TGTGCCAGCAGTGGGGGCAGCTCCTACGAGCAGTACTTC. Amino acid sequence: CASSGGSSYEQYF.

The chain carries TRBV5-1 and TRBJ1-3; D gene ambiguous. The CDR3 contains 16 residues. V was pared by 0 bases and J by 0 bases, with 10 bases between. Germline V gives CDR1 SGHRS, CDR2 YFSETQ. As DNA, the CDR3 is TGCGCCAGCAGCTTGGAGTGGCACGGCTCTGGAAACACCATATATTTT. Translating gives CASSLEWHGSGNTIYF.

This clone was seen a few times. The V call is TRBV6-1, the J call TRBJ1-1; D is unresolved. This CDR3 has 14 residues. The V gene's germline CDR1 is MNHNS and CDR2 SASEGT. Trimming left V 6 bases short and J 6 bases short, with 17 bases between. CDR3 nucleotides: TGTGCCAGCAGGTTTTGGGCGGAAAAACCTGAAGCTTTCTTT. It codes for CASRFWAEKPEAFF.

This chain connects TRBV19 to TRBJ1-5; D is unresolved. The CDR3 is 16 amino acids. V was shortened by 7 bases and J by 4 bases, with 20 bases between the two germline ends. CDR1 LNHDA and CDR2 SQIVND come from the germline V gene (reference sequence). Here the CDR3 DNA reads TGTGCCAGTACCTCCCGGCGGGGATGGAGGAATCAGCCCCAGCATTTT. It codes for CASTSRRGWRNQPQHF.

This sequence joins TRBV29-1 and TRBJ2-7, with D perhaps TRBD1 (5 bases). The V gene's germline CDR1 is SQVTM and CDR2 ANQGSEA. Trimming took off 5 bases at V and 4 bases at J, with 12 bases between the two ends. The CDR3 covers 12 residues. The CDR3 sequence: CSVSSTGYEQYF. In DNA form, the CDR3 reads TGCAGCGTTTCCTCAACAGGATACGAGCAGTACTTC.

The genes are TRBV15 and TRBJ2-5; D unresolved. Germline loops: CDR1 LNHNV, CDR2 YYDKDF (reference sequence). V lost 0 bases to trimming and J lost 1 base, with 9 bases between them. The CDR3 is made up of 15 amino acids. The chain's CDR3 is CATSRDLPPQETQYF. CDR3 sequence (DNA): TGTGCCACCAGCAGAGACCTTCCCCCCCAAGAGACCCAGTACTTC.

This clone was counted a few times. The rearrangement joins TRBV7-9 to TRBJ2-7; tentative D call: TRBD2 (5 bases). Trimming cost V 2 bases and J 3 bases, with 8 bases left between them. Germline CDR1 reads SEHNR; CDR2 reads FQNEAQ (reference sequence). This CDR3 spans 13 amino acids. CDR3 sequence reads: CASSLPSGYEQYF. The CDR3 region has the DNA TGTGCCAGCAGCTTACCCAGCGGCTACGAGCAGTACTTC.

The chain carries TRBV15 and TRBJ1-5; the D gene is possibly TRBD1 (6 bases). The V and J ends lost 3 bases and 2 bases respectively, with 14 bases between them. Germline V CDR1 and CDR2: LNHNV, YYDKDF (reference sequence). The CDR3 length is 16 residues. CDR3 DNA sequence: TGTGCCACCAGCAGGGCCGGACAGTACGGCAATCAGCCCCAGCATTTT. Translation: CATSRAGQYGNQPQHF.

This clone occurred a few times. The sample has other DNA sequences that encode this CDR3 too. The chain couples TRBV19 to TRBJ1-5; D is undetermined. The V gene's germline CDR1 is LNHDA and CDR2 SQIVND (reference sequence). V gave up 6 bases and J gave up 3 bases, with 9 bases separating them. This CDR3 contains 13 residues. CDR3 sequence: CASSRALNQPQHF. CDR3 nucleotides: TGTGCCAGTAGCCGAGCCCTCAATCAGCCCCAGCATTTT.

This sequence joins TRBV6-5 and TRBJ2-5, with a tentative D call TRBD2 (5 bases). V was shortened by 3 bases and J by 3 bases, with 14 bases between the two germline ends. CDR1 is MNHEY and CDR2 is SVGAGI in the germline V gene. CDR3 length equals 15 residues. The CDR3 bases are TGTGCCAGCAGTTATGAGGGCGGAACCAAAGAGACCCAGTACTTC. Its protein is CASSYEGGTKETQYF.

In its sample, this clone was seen a few times. This chain joins TRBV5-4 and TRBJ1-1; 11 bases are shared with TRBD1. The CDR3 has 14 amino acids. Unmatched junction bases numbered 6, after V lost 4 bases and J lost 7 bases. Germline V CDR1 and CDR2: SGHNT, YYREEE (reference sequence). DNA for the CDR3: TGTGCCAGCAGCCTGGGGACAGGGGGATTTGAAGCTTTCTTT. This sequence encodes CASSLGTGGFEAFF.

This sequence joins TRBV18 and TRBJ2-7; D gene uncertain. CDR1 is KGHSH, CDR2 LQKENI, per germline. The length of the CDR3 is 14 residues. The V and J ends lost 6 bases and 6 bases respectively, with 18 bases between them. CDR3 protein: CASSHRETFSEQYF. The CDR3 bases are TGTGCCAGCTCCCACCGCGAAACCTTTTCCGAGCAGTACTTC.

The genes are TRBV6-6 and TRBJ1-1; no firm D call. The CDR3 covers 12 residues. The V end lost 2 bases, the J end lost 8 bases, and 9 bases lay between the germline ends. Germline V gene data show CDR1 as MNHNY and CDR2 as SVGAGI (reference sequence). The CDR3 protein is CASSYHGPEAFF. The CDR3 nucleotides read TGTGCCAGCAGTTACCATGGTCCGGAAGCTTTCTTT.

The chain is built from TRBV4-1 and TRBJ2-1; 9 nucleotides align to TRBD2. CDR3 length: 17 residues. CDR1 MGHRA and CDR2 YSYEKL come from the germline V gene. J was trimmed by 7 bases and V by 4 bases; bases with no gene match: 14. CDR3 protein: CASSRVVRAGGINEQFF. DNA of the CDR3: TGCGCCAGCAGCCGGGTAGTTAGAGCGGGAGGCATTAATGAGCAGTTCTTC.

The rearrangement joins TRBV28 to TRBJ2-7; D gene ambiguous. Germline CDR1 and CDR2: MDHEN and SYDVKM. Trimming left V 7 bases short and J 2 bases short, with 9 bases between. The CDR3 is made up of 12 amino acids. The chain's CDR3 is CASTLGTYEQYF. CDR3 nucleotide sequence: TGTGCCAGCACCTTGGGGACCTACGAGCAGTACTTC.

This clone appeared a few times. J is TRBJ1-2 and V is TRBV10-1; D may be TRBD1 (6 bases). V was cut by 3 bases and J by 8 bases, with 13 bases left in between. CDR3 length equals 13 residues. From germline, CDR1 is WNHNN and CDR2 SYGVQD (reference sequence). CDR3 residues: CASSEWQGGGYTF. The CDR3 bases are TGCGCCAGCAGTGAATGGCAAGGGGGAGGCTACACCTTC.

The chain recombines TRBV6-1 with TRBJ2-1; TRBD2 matches at 11 bases. CDR3 length equals 17 residues. V shed 3 bases and J 4 bases; nucleotides not matched to a gene: 8. Germline CDR1 and CDR2: MNHNS and SASEGT. CDR3 protein: CASSEMPSGRPYNEQFF. The CDR3 DNA follows: TGTGCCAGCAGTGAGATGCCTAGCGGGAGGCCATACAATGAGCAGTTCTTC.

The chain links TRBV18 to TRBJ2-1; D is unclear. The CDR3 runs to 11 residues. Deletions cut 5 bases from V and 4 bases from J, with 3 bases between. CDR1 and CDR2 from the germline V gene are KGHSH and LQKENI. This CDR3 reads CASSAYNEQFF. CDR3 bases: TGTGCCAGCTCAGCGTACAATGAGCAGTTCTTC.

This rearrangement joins TRBV7-2 to TRBJ2-2; 7 bases agree with TRBD2. The CDR3 length is 15 residues. Germline values: CDR1 SGHTA, CDR2 FQGNSA. V trimming: 5 bases; J trimming: 6 bases; junction bases outside the gene matches: 9. CDR3: CASSQTSTQAGELFF. Here the CDR3 DNA reads TGTGCCAGCAGCCAGACTAGCACGCAAGCCGGGGAGCTGTTTTTT.

The rearrangement uses TRBV15 and TRBJ2-1; unclear D gene. The V gene's germline CDR1 is LNHNV and CDR2 YYDKDF (reference sequence). Trimming removed 0 bases at V and 8 bases at J, with 11 bases between. The CDR3 loop spans 14 amino acids. CDR3 in DNA: TGTGCCACCAGCAGAGATCGGGTTAGTCATGAGCAGTTCTTC. This codes for CATSRDRVSHEQFF.

The chain couples TRBV19 to TRBJ2-3; D remains ambiguous. CDR1 is LNHDA and CDR2 is SQIVND in the germline V gene (reference sequence). The ends were cut back, 4 bases at V and 4 bases at J, with 9 bases in the middle. The CDR3 is 13 residues long. The chain's CDR3 is CASSRPAADTQYF. In DNA, the CDR3 is TGTGCCAGTAGTAGGCCGGCCGCAGATACGCAGTATTTT. The full variable domain, with the rest looked up from reference TRBV19 and TRBJ2-3, is DGGITQSPKYLFRKEGQNVTLSCEQNLNHDAMYWYRQDPGQGLRLIYYSQIVNDFQKGDIAEGYSVSREKKESFPLTVTSAQKNPTAFYLCASSRPAADTQYFGPGTRLTVL.